This TCR beta chain was found in a study of regulatory T cells in long-lasting Graves disease. This clonotype has only one observation. CDR1 and CDR2 from the germline V gene are DFQATT and SNEGSKA (reference sequence). The CDR3 sequence is 14 residues long. The junction had 3 bases not matched to a gene; V was cut back by 5 bases and J by 5 bases. Building of the TCR beta libraries involved iRepertoire HTBI primers and Arm-PCR of CDR3 regions. TCRdb itself ran the multiplex PCR reads through MiXCR, one entry per CDR3 protein. The sample has approximately 270,000 distinct CDR3 sequences, under 20% seen once. Time point indicated: newly diagnosed GD, antithyroid drugs for less than 3 months. From RNA extracted from PBMCs, the TCR library was made. In addition, the sample was reused for a study of T cells in Graves' hyperthyroidism and ophthalmopathy. From that second work: Primed by the HTBI set, a first-round RT-PCR was run on the TCR CDR3.

V is TRBV20-1 and J is TRBJ2-1, with 13 bases fitting TRBD2. Material: peripheral blood mononuclear cells (PBMCs), obtained at new diagnosis, from a patient treated with antithyroid drugs. The receptor was isolated from a woman in her 30s with Graves disease. The DNA for the CDR3 is TGCAGTGCTTACGGGACTAGCGGGGACAATGAGCAGTTCTTC. Its protein product is CSAYGTSGDNEQFF.